This T cell receptor beta chain was recovered during a study of spatial heterogeneity in lung cancer (dated by TCRdb to the late 2010s). About the investigation overall: The donors were about 65 patients from the lung TRACERx cohort who had early-stage, untreated non-small cell lung cancer. Follow-up PBMC samples were sequenced whenever available, and the median time to follow-up was roughly 22 months after resection. More beta-chain than alpha-chain transcripts were consistently detected, likely reflecting higher beta-chain transcript abundance. In the raw uncorrected reads, each unique combination of TCR and UMI appeared more than ten times on average. TCR alpha and beta repertoires were quantitatively compared across multiple tumor regions, matched nontumor lung and blood in non-small cell lung cancer. Nonsynonymous mutation counts, determined by whole-exome sequencing of tumor tissue, were related to features of the TCR repertoire. At surgery, about 210 tumor regions, fewer than 85 matched nontumor lung samples and more than 55 PBMC samples were TCR-sequenced for both alpha and beta chains. Summary of the overall study and its limitations: Ubiquitous expanded tumor TCRs were found in blood more often at tumor resection than at routine follow-up. Confirming at a functional level the hypothesis that regional TCRs recognize regional mutations was considered to require additional single-cell paired TCR alpha and beta sequencing. Comparisons of baseline and follow-up blood repertoires included only 11 to 15 patients.

This clonotype has just a few counts. Its antigen remains undetermined. There are no base qualities to consult, and no much larger clone falls within one base. CDR1 ENHRY and CDR2 SYGVKD were looked up in the germline V gene. The CDR3 runs 12 residues from the cysteine to the phenylalanine. Just CDR3 DNA is preserved here, 36 bases in frame from base 1. Deletion took 11 bases off V and 3 bases off J, with a span of 14 bases between the germline ends. Libraries were built with 5' RACE. Sequenced using a NextSeq 500. The TCR library protocol attached a unique molecular identifier to each TCR cDNA molecule to allow correction of PCR and sequencing errors. Per the original workflow: Decombinator tools were used for TCR identification, UMI-based error correction and CDR3 extraction. Expanded TCRs were defined as those above a frequency of 2 per 1,000, corresponding to the top 1% of the tumor frequency distribution. Rényi diversity was computed with the R vegan package after subsampling each repertoire 100 times to 5,000 TCRs. CDR3 similarity networks were built from amino acid triplet string-kernel similarity, with CDR3s being connected when pairwise similarity was above 0.82. The public reads were reanalyzed by TCRdb: fastp trimming at Q25, MiXCR alignment, in-frame beta chains only. Every entry covers one CDR3 protein and lists the most common genes and DNA from its rows. These V and J calls are TCRdb output, not the study's own analysis. Within this sample are about 52,000 distinct CDR3 sequences, with 7.4% of them counted one time only. About a third of the sample is held by the ten biggest clonotypes.

This sample's time point label indicates: blood at routine non-recurrence follow-up after resection. Without any cell sorting, TCR sequencing was performed on whole RNA extracted either from tumor and nontumor lung tissue or from cryopreserved PBMC samples. A patient was chosen for TCR sequencing only when enough RNA was available from at least two tumor regions. The sequenced sample was PBMCs, obtained at follow-up. This TCR derives from a female donor with early-stage non-small cell lung cancer. The sequence is built from TRBV10-3 and TRBJ2-7; the D gene may be TRBD1 or TRBD2, since each aligns over 5 bases. DNA sequence: TGTGCCGTCCGGGACCCAGACTACGAGCAGTACTTC. This is translated as CAVRDPDYEQYF.